Here is one T cell receptor (beta chain) with its context. This record comes from a study of identical twins. V lost 5 bases to trimming and J lost 10 bases, with 14 bases between them. The CDR3 contains 13 residues. TCRdb re-called the 5' RACE reads through MiXCR, storing one row per CDR3 protein. The sample lists 500,000 to 600,000 distinct CDR3 sequences; under 25% were seen once. This sample was shared with a second study, whose subject was T cells expressing NK-cell markers. That paper notes: For several donors, these clonotypes were likewise the leading ones in the CD3+CD56-NKG2C+ fraction. HCMV specificity of the expanded NKG2C+ T cell clones stayed unclear.

Sequencing was carried out using CD4+ T cells sorted from blood. This chain connects TRBV12-3 or TRBV12-4 to TRBJ1-4; a possible D gene is TRBD1 (6 bases). The TCR comes from a woman in her late teens or twenties in good health. The CDR3 loop is CASSTQSGAKLFF. The CDR3 DNA follows: TGTGCCAGCAGTACCCAGTCAGGGGCAAAACTGTTTTTT.